This entry features one T cell receptor (beta chain) sequence. Germline trimming cut 5 bases from V and 3 bases from J; bases unmatched to any gene: 6. Germline V gene data show CDR1 as SEHNR and CDR2 as FQNEAQ (reference sequence). The CDR3 runs to 15 residues. The data were taken from a study of blood T cell repertoires in COVID-19. On the study more broadly: Samples of COVID-19 (acute and convalescent) were obtained from the United States, Italy and Spain.

Methods used by the authors: Estimation of nucleated cell counts relied on the amplification of reference gene primers. TCRdb's table, derived via immunoSEQ multiplex PCR, lists solely in-frame clones and lacks some. From that table come the V and J calls and clone size; the DNA was used to work out D and trimming. In the table there are around 80,000 clones, over 80% of which are singletons. The sequence derives from a human donor in a cohort sampled during active COVID-19. The sequenced material came from peripheral blood. J is TRBJ1-4 and V is TRBV7-9; 7 nucleotides agree with TRBD1. The CDR3 DNA follows: TGTGCCAGCAGCCCTTCGGGACAGTCTAATGAAAAACTGTTTTTT. It specifies CASSPSGQSNEKLFF.